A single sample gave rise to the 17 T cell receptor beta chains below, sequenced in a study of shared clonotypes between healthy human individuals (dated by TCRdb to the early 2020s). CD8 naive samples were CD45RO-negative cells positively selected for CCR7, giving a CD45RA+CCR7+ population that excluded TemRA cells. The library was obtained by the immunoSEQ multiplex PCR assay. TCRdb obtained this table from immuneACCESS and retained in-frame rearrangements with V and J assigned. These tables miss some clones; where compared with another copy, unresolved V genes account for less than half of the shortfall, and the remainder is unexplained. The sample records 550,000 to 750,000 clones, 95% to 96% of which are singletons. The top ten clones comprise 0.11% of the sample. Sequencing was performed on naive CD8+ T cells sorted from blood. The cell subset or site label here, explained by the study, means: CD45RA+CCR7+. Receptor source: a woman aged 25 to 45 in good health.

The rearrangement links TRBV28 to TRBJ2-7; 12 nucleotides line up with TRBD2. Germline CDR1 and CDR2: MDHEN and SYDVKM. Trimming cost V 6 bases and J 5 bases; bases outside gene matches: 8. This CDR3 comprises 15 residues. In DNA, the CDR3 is TGTGCCAGCAGACCAGGACTAGCGGGAAATCACGAGCAGTACTTC. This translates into CASRPGLAGNHEQYF. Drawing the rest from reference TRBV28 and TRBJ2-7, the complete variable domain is DVKVTQSSRYLVKRTGEKVFLECVQDMDHENMFWYRQDPGLGLRLIYFSYDVKMKEKGDIPEGYSVSREKKERFSLILESASTNQTSMYLCASRPGLAGNHEQYFGPGTRLTVT.

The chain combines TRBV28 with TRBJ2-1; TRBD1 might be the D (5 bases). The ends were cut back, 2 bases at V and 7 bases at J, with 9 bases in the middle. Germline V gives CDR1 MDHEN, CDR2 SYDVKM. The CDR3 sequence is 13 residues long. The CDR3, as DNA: TGTGCCAGCAGTTTAACAGGATGGAATGAGCAGTTCTTC. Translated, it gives CASSLTGWNEQFF.

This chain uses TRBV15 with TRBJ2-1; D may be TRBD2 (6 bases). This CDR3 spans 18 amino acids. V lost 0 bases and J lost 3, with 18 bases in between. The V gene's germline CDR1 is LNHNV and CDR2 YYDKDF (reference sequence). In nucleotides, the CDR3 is TGTGCCACCAGCAGAGATAGCCTCCTTACGGGAGACTACAATGAGCAGTTCTTC. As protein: CATSRDSLLTGDYNEQFF.

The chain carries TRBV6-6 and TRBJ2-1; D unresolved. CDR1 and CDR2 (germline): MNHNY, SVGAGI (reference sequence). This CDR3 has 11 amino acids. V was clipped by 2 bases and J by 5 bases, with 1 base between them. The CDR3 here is CASSYHNEQFF. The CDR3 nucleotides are TGTGCCAGCAGTTACCACAATGAGCAGTTCTTC.

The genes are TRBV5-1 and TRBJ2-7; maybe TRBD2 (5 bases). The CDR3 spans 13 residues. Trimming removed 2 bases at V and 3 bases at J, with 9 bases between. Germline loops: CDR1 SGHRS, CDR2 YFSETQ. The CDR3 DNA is TGCGCCAGCAGCTTCGATCGGGGCTACGAGCAGTACTTC. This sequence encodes CASSFDRGYEQYF.

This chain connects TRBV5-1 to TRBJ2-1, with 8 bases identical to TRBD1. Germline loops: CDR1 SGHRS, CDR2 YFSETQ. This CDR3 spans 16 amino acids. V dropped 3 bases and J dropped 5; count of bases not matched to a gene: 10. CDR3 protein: CASSSYGTGPDNEQFF. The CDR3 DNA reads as TGCGCCAGCAGCTCCTATGGGACAGGCCCGGACAATGAGCAGTTCTTC.

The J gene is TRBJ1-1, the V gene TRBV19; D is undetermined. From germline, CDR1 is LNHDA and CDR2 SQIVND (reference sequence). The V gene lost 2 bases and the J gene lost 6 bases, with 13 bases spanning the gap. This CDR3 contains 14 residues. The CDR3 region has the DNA TGTGCCAGTAGTATAATGGTGGAGTTCCCTGAAGCTTTCTTT. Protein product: CASSIMVEFPEAFF.

CDR3 in amino acids: CASSLFGAFGEKLFF. CDR3 bases: TGTGCCAGCAGCTTATTTGGGGCGTTCGGAGAAAAACTGTTTTTT. V and J are TRBV5-5 and TRBJ1-4; D possibly corresponds to TRBD1 (5 bases). V lost 2 bases and J lost 8, with 16 bases in between. The CDR3 is 15 residues long. Germline lookup yields CDR1 SGHKS and CDR2 YYEKEE (reference sequence).

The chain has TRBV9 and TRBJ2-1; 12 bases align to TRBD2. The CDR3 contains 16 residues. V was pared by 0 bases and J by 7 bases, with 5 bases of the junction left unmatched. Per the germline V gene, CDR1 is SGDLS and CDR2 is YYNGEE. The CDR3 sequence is CASSVVATSGRNEQFF. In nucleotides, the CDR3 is TGTGCCAGCAGCGTAGTCGCGACTAGCGGGAGAAATGAGCAGTTCTTC.

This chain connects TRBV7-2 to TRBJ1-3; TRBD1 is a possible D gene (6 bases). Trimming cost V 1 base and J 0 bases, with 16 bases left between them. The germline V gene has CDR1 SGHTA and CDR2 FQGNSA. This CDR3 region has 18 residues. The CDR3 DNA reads TGTGCCAGCAGCTTAGAGTACATAGGGGGGAACTCTGGAAACACCATATATTTT. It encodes CASSLEYIGGNSGNTIYF.

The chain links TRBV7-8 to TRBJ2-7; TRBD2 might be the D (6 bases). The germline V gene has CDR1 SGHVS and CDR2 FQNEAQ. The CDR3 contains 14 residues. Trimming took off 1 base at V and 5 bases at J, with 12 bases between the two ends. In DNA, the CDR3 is TGTGCCAGCAGCTTAGTACTAGCTGCCGACGAGCAGTACTTC. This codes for CASSLVLAADEQYF.

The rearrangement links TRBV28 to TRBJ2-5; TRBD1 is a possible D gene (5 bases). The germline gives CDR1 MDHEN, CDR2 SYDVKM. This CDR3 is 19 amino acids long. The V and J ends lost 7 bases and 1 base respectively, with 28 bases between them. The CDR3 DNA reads TGTGCCAGCACTTCAGTTGTTGCCGAAACCAGGGAAATCCAAGAGACCCAGTACTTC. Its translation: CASTSVVAETREIQETQYF.

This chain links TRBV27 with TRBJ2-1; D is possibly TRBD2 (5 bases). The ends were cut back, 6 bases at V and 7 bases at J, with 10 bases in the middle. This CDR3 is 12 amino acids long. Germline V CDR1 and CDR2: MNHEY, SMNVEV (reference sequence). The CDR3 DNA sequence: TGTGCCAGCAGCCCCACGGGGAATGAGCAGTTCTTC. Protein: CASSPTGNEQFF.

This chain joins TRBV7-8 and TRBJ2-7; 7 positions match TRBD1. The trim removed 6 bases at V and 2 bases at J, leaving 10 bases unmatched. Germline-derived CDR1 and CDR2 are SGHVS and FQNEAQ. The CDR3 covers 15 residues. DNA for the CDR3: TGTGCCAGCAGTTCTAGACAGGGAAAGACCTACGAGCAGTACTTC. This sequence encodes CASSSRQGKTYEQYF.

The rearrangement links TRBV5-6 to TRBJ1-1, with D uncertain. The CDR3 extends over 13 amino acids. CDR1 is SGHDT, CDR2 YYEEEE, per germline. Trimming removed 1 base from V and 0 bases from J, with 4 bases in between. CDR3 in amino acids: CASSLSMNTEAFF. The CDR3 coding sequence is TGTGCCAGCAGCTTGTCTATGAACACTGAAGCTTTCTTT.

The CDR3, as DNA: TGTGCCAGCACCTACAGCCTTAGCACAGATACGCAGTATTTT. This codes for CASTYSLSTDTQYF. The rearrangement uses TRBV28 and TRBJ2-3; D gene uncertain. Trimming removed 7 bases from V and 0 bases from J, with 11 bases in between. This CDR3 comprises 14 residues. Germline V CDR1 and CDR2: MDHEN, SYDVKM.

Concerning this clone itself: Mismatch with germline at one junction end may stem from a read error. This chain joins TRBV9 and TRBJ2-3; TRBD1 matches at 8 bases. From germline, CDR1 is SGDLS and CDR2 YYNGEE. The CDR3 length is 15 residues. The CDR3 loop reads CASSTWTGSKDTQYF. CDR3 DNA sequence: TGTGCCAGCAGCACCTGGACAGGGAGCAAAGATACGCAGTATTTT.